Detailed here is one T cell receptor (beta chain). Its antigen is as yet unknown. Use of 60 Vbeta and 13 Jbeta primers characterized the PCR. Generated by immunoSEQ multiplex PCR, the TCRdb table keeps only in-frame clones and is missing some. The table has roughly 93,000 clones, around 74% seen once. The CDR3 is 14 amino acids. J was trimmed by 0 bases and V by 3 bases; bases with no gene match: 2. Germline V gives CDR1 PRHDT, CDR2 FYEKMQ (reference sequence). The data stem from a study of cytomegalovirus exposure and HLA in healthy donors. Notes on the study in general: One variant, a missense change in DCLRE1C, was linked in a later analysis to TCR beta V- and J-gene trimming. Rarity marked most TCR sequences, yet some public TCRs occurred in many donors. The study carried out a later analysis of TCR beta sequences. It associated approximately 17,000 of them with specific HLA alleles at a false discovery rate of 0.05. Cytomegalovirus association was listed for about 180 TCR beta chains.

The source is a male donor in good health and CMV-seronegative. The chain links TRBV13 to TRBJ2-7; TRBD1 matches 7 bases. The sequenced sample was PBMCs. CDR3 sequence: CASSFGDSSYEQYF. The CDR3 nucleotides read TGTGCCAGCAGCTTCGGGGACAGCTCCTACGAGCAGTACTTC. Drawing the rest from reference TRBV13 and TRBJ2-7, the complete variable domain is AAGVIQSPRHLIKEKRETATLKCYPIPRHDTVYWYQQGPGQDPQFLISFYEKMQSDKGSIPDRFSAQQFSDYHSELNMSSLELGDSALYFCASSFGDSSYEQYFGPGTRLTVT.